Listed below are T cell receptor beta chains from one sample, sequenced in a study of T cell responses to AZD1222 COVID-19 vaccine. The repertoire was sequenced with immunoSEQ multiplex PCR; TCRdb's copy has only in-frame clones and lacks some. The sample contains 180,000 or so clones, 85% to 90% of which appear only once. The specimen was peripheral blood, collected 28 days after the second AZD1222 dose. These receptors came from an adult who received the AZD1222 COVID-19 vaccine. Each CDR3 is given without its conserved first and last residue.

V: TRBV9; CDR3: ASSSGQGYGYT
V: TRBV28; CDR3: ASSSQGYEKLF
V: TRBV28; CDR3: ASSLFSSQPQH
V: TRBV27; CDR3: ASSSPGTGSYEQY
V: TRBV7-9; CDR3: ASSPGTGSHEQY
V: TRBV7-2; CDR3: ASSSGQANTGELF
V: TRBV2; CDR3: ASIGGLNTGELF
V: TRBV10-3; CDR3: AISERAFTDTQY
V: TRBV6-2/TRBV6-3; CDR3: ASSQARGISY
V: TRBV19; CDR3: ASMKRESDTQY
V: TRBV19; CDR3: ASSARLGAFATQY
V: TRBV7-2; CDR3: ASSVLGKPQH
V: TRBV6-4; CDR3: ASSEGQGGYNEQF
V: TRBV28; CDR3: ASSLYGTDYEQY
V: TRBV6-6; CDR3: ASRQPSGRYNEQF
V: TRBV28; CDR3: ASSNPVGDTQY
V: TRBV19; CDR3: ASRPGGDYEQY
V: TRBV11-2; CDR3: ASRQSREETFNEQF
V: TRBV5-4; CDR3: ASSLASGPPGKLF
V: TRBV9; CDR3: ASKRSSGNTDTQY
V: TRBV28; CDR3: ASRLATGTGVIYGYT
V: TRBV19; CDR3: ASRIAGDTQY
V: TRBV9; CDR3: ASSVEERRSTDTQY
V: TRBV28; CDR3: ASSTTDTQY
V: TRBV25-1; CDR3: ASSMREGARTGRKLF
V: TRBV5-6; CDR3: ASCLSGANVLT
V: TRBV3-1/TRBV3-2; CDR3: ASSPTSKQPKNIQY
V: TRBV6-2/TRBV6-3; CDR3: ASSYRMTGLTEAF
V: TRBV6-1; CDR3: ASSESIGANHEQY
V: TRBV7-2; CDR3: ASSFSGDPNQPQH
V: TRBV28; CDR3: ASSLRAGPYGYT
V: TRBV7-2; CDR3: ASSLGLGFNEQF
V: TRBV28; CDR3: ATTGRVEYGYT
V: TRBV12-3/TRBV12-4; CDR3: ASGAGGIETQY
V: TRBV28; CDR3: ASSFRDTQY
V: TRBV6-2/TRBV6-3; CDR3: ASSYDTGATYEQY